The TCR beta chain described here comes from a study of monozygotic twins with inflammatory bowel disease. Germline CDR1 is SGHRS and CDR2 is YFSETQ. This CDR3 has 11 residues. After re-calling the 5' RACE reads, TCRdb lists one entry per CDR3 protein, DNA absent. Listed are about 380,000 distinct CDR3 sequences; just over 2.5% falls within the top ten. The origin of this receptor is a human donor with ulcerative colitis or Crohn's disease, or a healthy co-twin of an affected twin (not recorded which). Sequenced sample: blood. The chain is built from TRBV5-1 and TRBJ1-2. CDR3 region: CASRNNYGYTF.